This entry lists 3 T cell receptor beta chains sequenced from one sample in a study of CD8 T cells in ankylosing spondylitis (dated by TCRdb to 2017 to 2019). General conclusions and limits of the study: A TCR beta motif made up of under ten highly homologous amino acid variants appeared to be characteristic of blood from ankylosing spondylitis patients.

For these TCRs, the target antigens are not known. The library relied on 5' RACE. The data were produced on an Illumina HiSeq 2500. Using fastp at Q25 and MiXCR, TCRdb reprocessed the public reads and kept productive beta chains. Duplicate CDR3 protein sequences are folded into a single record with the most common DNA and genes. Here the sample has about 220,000 distinct CDR3 sequences; about 7.3% occur a single time. The ten largest clones capture 12% to 15% of the sample. The sequenced sample consisted of blood, either unsorted or a sorted T cell fraction (not recorded which). These receptors came from a male donor with ankylosing spondylitis.

The gene calls are TRBV3-1 and TRBJ2-1; possibly TRBD2 for D (6 bases). The CDR3 is 17 residues long. V was trimmed by 11 bases and J by 0 bases, leaving 23 bases between them. The germline V gene has CDR1 LGHDT and CDR2 YNNKEL (reference sequence). This CDR3 is CAFRGILALSSYNEQFF. DNA of the CDR3: TGTGCCTTCCGTGGCATCCTAGCGCTAAGCTCCTACAATGAGCAGTTCTTC.

This clonotype was seen at least ten times. The chain links TRBV27 to TRBJ2-6; D is perhaps TRBD2 (6 bases). Germline CDR1 reads MNHEY; CDR2 reads SMNVEV (reference sequence). The CDR3 is 18 residues long. Trimming pared 3 bases from V and 2 bases from J, leaving 17 bases between. The CDR3 here is CASSLREFLSAGANVLTF. In nucleotides, the CDR3 is TGTGCCAGCAGTTTGCGGGAATTCCTCTCGGCTGGGGCCAACGTCCTGACTTTC.

This clonotype was picked up a small number of times. The chain recombines TRBV11-3 with TRBJ2-2; D may be TRBD1 or TRBD2 (5 bases each). Deletions cut 2 bases from V and 0 bases from J, with 16 bases between. The germline V gene has CDR1 SGHNT and CDR2 YENEEA. The CDR3 is 18 amino acids. CDR3 DNA sequence: TGTGCCAGCAGCTTATCCAGGGAGCTGATTACGAACACCGGGGAGCTGTTTTTT. It specifies CASSLSRELITNTGELFF.